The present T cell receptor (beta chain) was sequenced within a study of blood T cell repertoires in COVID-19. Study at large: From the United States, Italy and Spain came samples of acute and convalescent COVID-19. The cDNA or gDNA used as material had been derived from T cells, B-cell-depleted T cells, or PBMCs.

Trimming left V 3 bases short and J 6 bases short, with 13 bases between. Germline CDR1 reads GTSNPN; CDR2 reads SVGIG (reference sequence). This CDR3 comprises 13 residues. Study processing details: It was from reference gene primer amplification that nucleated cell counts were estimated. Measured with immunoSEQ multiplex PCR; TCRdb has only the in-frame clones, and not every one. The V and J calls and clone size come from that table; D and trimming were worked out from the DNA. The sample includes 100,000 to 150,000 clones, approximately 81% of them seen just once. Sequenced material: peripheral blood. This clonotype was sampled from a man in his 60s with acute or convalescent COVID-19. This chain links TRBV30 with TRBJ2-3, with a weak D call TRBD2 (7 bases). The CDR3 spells CAWRGGLRDTQYF. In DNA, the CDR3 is TGTGCCTGGAGGGGGGGGCTACGGGATACGCAGTATTTT.